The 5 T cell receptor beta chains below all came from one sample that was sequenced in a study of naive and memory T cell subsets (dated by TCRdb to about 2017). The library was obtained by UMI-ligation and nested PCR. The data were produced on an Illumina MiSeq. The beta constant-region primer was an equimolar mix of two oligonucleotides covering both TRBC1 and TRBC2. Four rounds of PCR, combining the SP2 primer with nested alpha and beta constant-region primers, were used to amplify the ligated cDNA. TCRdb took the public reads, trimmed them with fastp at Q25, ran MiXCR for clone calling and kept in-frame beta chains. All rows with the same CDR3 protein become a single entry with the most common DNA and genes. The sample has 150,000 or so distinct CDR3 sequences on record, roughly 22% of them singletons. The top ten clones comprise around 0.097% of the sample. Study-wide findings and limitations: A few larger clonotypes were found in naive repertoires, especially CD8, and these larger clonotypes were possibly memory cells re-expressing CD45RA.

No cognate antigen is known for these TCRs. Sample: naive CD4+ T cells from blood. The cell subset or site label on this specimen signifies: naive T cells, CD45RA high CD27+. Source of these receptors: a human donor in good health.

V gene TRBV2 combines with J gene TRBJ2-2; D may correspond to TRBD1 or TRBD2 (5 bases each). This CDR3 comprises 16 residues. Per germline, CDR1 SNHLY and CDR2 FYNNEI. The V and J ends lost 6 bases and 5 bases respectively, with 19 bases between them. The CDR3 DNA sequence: TGTGCCAGCAGACACAGGACTGTTACTGAAACCGGGGAGCTGTTTTTT. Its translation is CASRHRTVTETGELFF.

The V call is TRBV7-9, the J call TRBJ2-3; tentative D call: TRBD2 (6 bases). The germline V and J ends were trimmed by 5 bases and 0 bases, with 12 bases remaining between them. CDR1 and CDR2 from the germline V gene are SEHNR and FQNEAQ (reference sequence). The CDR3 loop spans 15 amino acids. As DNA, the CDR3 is TGTGCCAGCAGCAAACTAGCACTTAGCACAGATACGCAGTATTTT. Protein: CASSKLALSTDTQYF.

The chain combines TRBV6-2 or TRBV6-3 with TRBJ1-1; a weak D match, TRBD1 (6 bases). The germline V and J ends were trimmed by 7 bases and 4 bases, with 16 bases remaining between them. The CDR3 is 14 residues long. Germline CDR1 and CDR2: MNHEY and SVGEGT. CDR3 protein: CASTVGGLGTEAFF. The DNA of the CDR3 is TGTGCCAGCACTGTTGGGGGGCTAGGCACTGAAGCTTTCTTT.

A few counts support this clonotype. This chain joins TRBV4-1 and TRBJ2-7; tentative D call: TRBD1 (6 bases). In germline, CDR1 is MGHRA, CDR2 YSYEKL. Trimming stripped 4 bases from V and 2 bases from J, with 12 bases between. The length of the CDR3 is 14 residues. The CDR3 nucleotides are TGCGCCAGCAGCCGGAAGGACAGTGCCTACGAGCAGTACTTC. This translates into CASSRKDSAYEQYF.

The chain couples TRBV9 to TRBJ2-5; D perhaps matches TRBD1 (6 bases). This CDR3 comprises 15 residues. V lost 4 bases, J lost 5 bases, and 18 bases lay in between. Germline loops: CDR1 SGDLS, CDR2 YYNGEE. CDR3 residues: CASSFRGTGMETQYF. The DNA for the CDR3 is TGTGCCAGCAGCTTCCGAGGAACAGGGATGGAGACCCAGTACTTC.